What follows are 32 T cell receptor beta chains derived from one specimen sequenced in a study of shared clonotypes between healthy human individuals. The method was immunoSEQ multiplex PCR; TCRdb's version includes in-frame clones alone and lacks a portion of them. Of about 560,000 clones in the sample, around 80% were seen once. Sequences were obtained from PBMCs. These receptor sequences come from a woman in her forties in good health. Some clones in this sample may be carry-over from other donors' samples.

J is TRBJ2-7 and V is TRBV4-2; possible D gene TRBD2, 5 bases. V shed 4 bases and J shed 4 bases, with 14 bases lying between them. This CDR3 contains 14 residues. Looked up from germline, CDR1 is LGHNA and CDR2 is YNFKEQ. CDR3: CASSPGGRPYEQYF. The CDR3 nucleotides read TGTGCCAGCAGCCCTGGAGGAAGGCCTTACGAGCAGTACTTC.

This chain uses TRBV28 with TRBJ2-2, with TRBD1 as a possible D gene (6 bases). Trimming stripped 7 bases from V and 7 bases from J, with 16 bases between. CDR1 MDHEN and CDR2 SYDVKM come from the germline V gene. The CDR3 runs 14 residues. CDR3: CASISGGAGGELFF. CDR3 in DNA: TGTGCCAGCATAAGTGGGGGCGCCGGCGGGGAGCTGTTTTTT.

This clone was recorded many times. The same CDR3 also results from other DNA sequences found in this sample. CDR3: CASSIGQPGTEAFF. The CDR3 coding sequence is TGTGCCAGTAGTATCGGACAGCCCGGCACTGAAGCTTTCTTT. The gene calls are TRBV19 and TRBJ1-1, with D maybe TRBD1 (6 bases). The length of the CDR3 is 14 residues. Germline loops: CDR1 LNHDA, CDR2 SQIVND (reference sequence). The ends were cut back, 3 bases at V and 4 bases at J, with 12 bases in the middle.

This sequence joins TRBV11-1 and TRBJ2-7; TRBD2 aligns across 8 bases. Germline-derived CDR1 and CDR2 are SGHAT and FQDESV (reference sequence). With V trimmed by 5 bases and J by 6 bases, 9 bases remained unmatched. The CDR3 totals 14 residues. Here the CDR3 reads CASSQGTRFGEQYF. The CDR3 coding sequence is TGTGCCAGCAGCCAAGGGACTAGATTCGGCGAGCAGTACTTC.

With respect to this clone: A read error is the likely source, as a far larger clone sits one nucleotide away. Other DNA sequences in the sample encode the same CDR3. This rearrangement joins TRBV7-9 to TRBJ1-3, with a weak D call TRBD1 (6 bases). This CDR3 spans 15 amino acids. CDR1 is SEHNR and CDR2 is FQNEAQ in the germline V gene (reference sequence). The CDR3 region is CASSQRTGSGNTIYF. The CDR3 nucleotides are TGCGCCAGCAGCCAACGAACAGGGTCAGGAAACACCATATATTTT.

This clone was recorded once. V gene TRBV7-9 combines with J gene TRBJ2-1; TRBD2 aligns across 12 bases. Germline loops: CDR1 SEHNR, CDR2 FQNEAQ (reference sequence). V shed 9 bases, J shed 7 bases, and the junction held 10 bases outside the gene matches. This CDR3 has 15 residues. CDR3 in amino acids: CASSHFGTSGNEQFF. In DNA, the CDR3 is TGTGCCAGTAGCCATTTCGGGACTAGCGGGAATGAGCAGTTCTTC.

The chain is built from TRBV2 and TRBJ2-7; D is possibly TRBD2 (6 bases). In germline, CDR1 is SNHLY, CDR2 FYNNEI. This CDR3 contains 13 residues. Between the trimmed V and J ends, which lost 5 bases and 2 bases, there was a span of 10 bases. The CDR3 sequence is CASSPGLTYEQYF. The CDR3 DNA follows: TGTGCCAGCAGTCCGGGACTCACCTACGAGCAGTACTTC.

A few counts support this clone. The chain links TRBV7-3 to TRBJ2-2; TRBD2 matches 12 bases. Per the germline V gene, CDR1 is SGHTA and CDR2 is FQGTGA. J was trimmed by 8 bases and V by 5 bases; bases with no gene match: 12. CDR3 length: 17 residues. CDR3 sequence: CASSRTSTSGRSGELFF. The CDR3 DNA follows: TGTGCCAGCAGCCGAACCTCGACTAGCGGGAGATCAGGGGAGCTGTTTTTT. The variable domain in full, completed from reference TRBV7-3 and TRBJ2-2, reads GAGVSQTPSNKVTEKGKYVELRCDPISGHTALYWYRQSLGQGPEFLIYFQGTGAADDSGLPNDRFFAVRPEGSVSTLKIQRTERGDSAVYLCASSRTSTSGRSGELFFGEGSRLTVL.

This chain links TRBV7-3 with TRBJ2-5; D not resolved. Trimming left V 1 base short and J 1 base short, with 7 bases between. The CDR3 loop spans 14 amino acids. Germline CDR1 and CDR2: SGHTA and FQGTGA. The CDR3 loop reads CASSLSVSQETQYF. For the CDR3, the DNA is TGTGCCAGCAGCTTAAGCGTCTCCCAAGAGACCCAGTACTTC.

The rearrangement links TRBV7-9 to TRBJ2-1; D not certain. This CDR3 contains 11 residues. The ends were cut back, 5 bases at V and 4 bases at J, with 3 bases in the middle. Germline CDR1 reads SEHNR; CDR2 reads FQNEAQ (reference sequence). The chain's CDR3 is CASSIYNEQFF. The CDR3 bases are TGTGCCAGCAGCATATACAATGAGCAGTTCTTC.

The J gene is TRBJ2-1, the V gene TRBV6-5, with 7 bases that match TRBD2. The CDR3 runs 15 residues. With 5 bases clipped from V and 2 bases from J, the junction kept 6 bases outside the gene matches. Germline CDR1 is MNHEY and CDR2 is SVGAGI. CDR3 sequence: CASSPKGLPYNEQFF. The CDR3 DNA is TGTGCCAGCAGTCCCAAGGGACTACCCTACAATGAGCAGTTCTTC.

The chain has TRBV27 and TRBJ1-2, with D unclear. In germline, CDR1 is MNHEY, CDR2 SMNVEV (reference sequence). The CDR3 sequence is 13 residues long. The germline V and J ends were trimmed by 0 bases and 5 bases, with 7 bases remaining between them. The CDR3 DNA follows: TGTGCCAGCAGTTTATCAGGCCCTTATGGCTACACCTTC. Translation: CASSLSGPYGYTF.

The chain carries TRBV10-3 and TRBJ1-5; 8 nucleotides agree with TRBD1. V was clipped by 3 bases and J by 9 bases; unmatched bases: 7. The CDR3 extends over 14 amino acids. Per germline, CDR1 ENHRY and CDR2 SYGVKD. CDR3 nucleotide sequence: TGTGCCATCAGTGAAGGGACAGGAGAAAGGCCCCAGCATTTT. Amino acids: CAISEGTGERPQHF.

The CDR3 loop reads CASSLNGVGTGELFF. The CDR3 nucleotides are TGCGCCAGCAGCTTGAACGGAGTTGGAACCGGGGAGCTGTTTTTT. The chain links TRBV5-1 to TRBJ2-2; D is unresolved. The CDR3 is made up of 15 amino acids. Germline lookup yields CDR1 SGHRS and CDR2 YFSETQ. Trimming shortened V by 1 base and J by 5 bases, and 12 bases separated the two germline ends.

Note on this clone: Germline and junction disagree at one end, which may indicate a read error. Other DNA sequences in this sample translate to the same CDR3. The CDR3 region has the DNA TGTGCCACCTATGGCAGGGATAACTATGGCTATACCTTC. This encodes CATYGRDNYGYTF. The chain joins TRBV27 to TRBJ1-2; possible D gene TRBD1, 5 bases. CDR3 length: 13 residues. CDR1 and CDR2 from the germline V gene are MNHEY and SMNVEV (reference sequence).

V usage is TRBV28 and J usage is TRBJ1-1, with 8 bases lining up with TRBD1. V trimming: 4 bases; J trimming: 8 bases; junction bases outside the gene matches: 12. The CDR3 totals 15 residues. Per the germline V gene, CDR1 is MDHEN and CDR2 is SYDVKM. The CDR3 loop is CASSSPTGEGREAFF. The CDR3 DNA sequence: TGTGCCAGCAGTTCCCCGACAGGGGAGGGGCGGGAAGCTTTCTTT.

The V call is TRBV7-3, the J call TRBJ2-1; 11 bases match TRBD2. The J segment lost 7 bases and the V segment lost 2 bases, leaving 7 bases of the junction unmatched. CDR3 length: 16 residues. Germline values: CDR1 SGHTA, CDR2 FQGTGA. CDR3 sequence (DNA): TGTGCCAGCAGCTTAGGCCTAGCGGGAGGAGGGAATGAGCAGTTCTTC. Protein product: CASSLGLAGGGNEQFF.

V gene TRBV19 combines with J gene TRBJ1-4; D is undetermined. This CDR3 is 13 amino acids long. The V and J ends lost 9 bases and 0 bases respectively, with 8 bases between them. Germline V gene lookup returns CDR1 LNHDA and CDR2 SQIVND (reference sequence). The CDR3 reads CARPQTTNEKLFF. The CDR3 DNA sequence: TGTGCCAGACCGCAGACAACTAATGAAAAACTGTTTTTT.

Concerning this clone itself: In the same sample, other DNA sequences code for this CDR3. CDR3 coding DNA: TGTGCCAGCAGCGTAGCTCCAGGGAGCAATCAGCCCCAGCATTTT. The encoded protein is CASSVAPGSNQPQHF. This chain connects TRBV9 to TRBJ1-5; maybe TRBD1 (5 bases). Per the germline V gene, CDR1 is SGDLS and CDR2 is YYNGEE. The V and J ends lost 0 bases and 1 base respectively, with 8 bases between them. The CDR3 covers 15 residues.

The CDR3 here is CASSSPRSSTEAFF. The CDR3 region has the DNA TGTGCCAGCAGTTCCCCTCGTTCGAGCACTGAAGCTTTCTTT. This chain links TRBV6-5 with TRBJ1-1; D is unresolved. The length of the CDR3 is 14 residues. V was cut by 4 bases and J by 4 bases, with 13 bases left in between. Germline-derived CDR1 and CDR2 are MNHEY and SVGAGI.

The V gene is TRBV5-1, the J gene TRBJ2-5, with D unclear. The germline gives CDR1 SGHRS, CDR2 YFSETQ. CDR3 length: 13 residues. Between the trimmed V and J ends, which lost 6 bases and 2 bases, there was a span of 11 bases. CDR3 amino acids: CASKVAPQETQYF. CDR3 nucleotides: TGCGCCAGCAAGGTTGCACCTCAAGAGACCCAGTACTTC.

The rearrangement links TRBV20-1 to TRBJ1-2; the D is unclear. The CDR3 sequence is 10 residues long. Trimming pared 5 bases from V and 5 bases from J, leaving 6 bases between. The germline CDR1 and CDR2 sequences are DFQATT and SNEGSKA (reference sequence). CDR3 DNA sequence: TGCAGTGCTGGCCAGTATGGCTACACCTTC. Residues: CSAGQYGYTF.

CDR3: CASTPSGGANVLTF. CDR3 nucleotide sequence: TGTGCCAGCACACCTAGCGGTGGGGCCAACGTCCTGACTTTC. The chain joins TRBV28 to TRBJ2-6; TRBD2 aligns across 7 bases. From germline, CDR1 is MDHEN and CDR2 SYDVKM. The ends lost 7 bases at V and 3 bases at J; junction bases unmatched: 3. The CDR3 is 14 residues long. The full variable domain, rest sourced from reference TRBV28 and TRBJ2-6, is DVKVTQSSRYLVKRTGEKVFLECVQDMDHENMFWYRQDPGLGLRLIYFSYDVKMKEKGDIPEGYSVSREKKERFSLILESASTNQTSMYLCASTPSGGANVLTFGAGSRLTVL.

The chain joins TRBV5-6 to TRBJ2-3; D is ambiguous. The length of the CDR3 is 13 residues. The V and J ends lost 1 base and 3 bases respectively, with 6 bases between them. Germline CDR1 reads SGHDT; CDR2 reads YYEEEE. CDR3 sequence reads: CASSLTLTDTQYF. In DNA form, the CDR3 reads TGTGCCAGCAGCTTGACCCTTACAGATACGCAGTATTTT.

This clone was observed once. The J gene is TRBJ2-1, the V gene TRBV7-6, with D possibly being TRBD1 (6 bases). Germline lookup yields CDR1 SGHVS and CDR2 FNYEAQ. The CDR3 totals 16 residues. V was pared by 0 bases and J by 7 bases, with 16 bases between. The CDR3 spells CASSLATGFGLNEQFF. The CDR3 region has the DNA TGTGCCAGCAGCTTAGCTACAGGGTTCGGGTTAAATGAGCAGTTCTTC.

V is TRBV7-2 and J is TRBJ2-5; 14 bases map to TRBD2. Germline V lookup: CDR1 SGHTA, CDR2 FQGNSA. The CDR3 contains 18 residues. Unmatched junction bases numbered 13, after V lost 4 bases and J lost 6 bases. In nucleotides, the CDR3 is TGTGCCAGCAGCTCTGAGGGACTAGCGGGAGACTTTGGAAAGACCCAGTACTTC. Protein product: CASSSEGLAGDFGKTQYF.

This sequence joins TRBV28 and TRBJ2-7; D is ambiguous. V shed 2 bases and J shed 1 base, with 12 bases lying between them. From germline, CDR1 is MDHEN and CDR2 SYDVKM. There are 15 residues in the CDR3. CDR3 nucleotide sequence: TGTGCCAGCAGTTTAAGGCGATTACGGTCCTACGAGCAGTACTTC. Amino acid sequence: CASSLRRLRSYEQYF.

V and J are TRBV7-9 and TRBJ2-5; 8 bases are a match to TRBD2. CDR1 is SEHNR and CDR2 is FQNEAQ in the germline V gene (reference sequence). The CDR3 runs to 18 residues. With V trimmed by 5 bases and J by 3 bases, 17 bases remained unmatched. The CDR3 reads CASSNPREGRTTKETQYF. CDR3 DNA sequence: TGTGCCAGCAGCAACCCTCGGGAGGGCCGAACTACCAAAGAGACCCAGTACTTC.

The chain recombines TRBV7-8 with TRBJ2-7; 13 nucleotides match TRBD2. The junction had 5 bases not matched to a gene; V was cut back by 5 bases and J by 1 base. The CDR3 runs to 16 residues. Germline CDR1 reads SGHVS; CDR2 reads FQNEAQ. The CDR3 sequence: CASSDPGLAGSYEQYF. The CDR3 DNA reads TGTGCCAGCAGCGACCCGGGACTAGCGGGATCCTACGAGCAGTACTTC.

J is TRBJ2-7 and V is TRBV18, with 8 bases lining up with TRBD2. In germline, CDR1 is KGHSH, CDR2 LQKENI. The CDR3 runs to 15 residues. J lost 7 bases, V lost 8 bases, and 16 bases had no gene match. The CDR3 sequence is CASTPSGQGSREQYF. Here the CDR3 DNA reads TGTGCCAGCACTCCTAGCGGGCAGGGATCGCGGGAGCAGTACTTC.

With regard to this clone: The conserved final phenylalanine or tryptophan is absent from the CDR3, which likely points to a read error. The V and J genes are TRBV4-1 and TRBJ1-2, with 7 bases aligning to TRBD1. CDR3 size: 18 residues. The germline gives CDR1 MGHRA, CDR2 YSYEKL. The junction had 18 bases not matched to a gene; V was cut back by 4 bases and J by 4 bases. CDR3 sequence reads: CASSLAVIGAGGSYGYTV. CDR3 coding DNA: TGCGCCAGCAGCCTCGCCGTGATTGGGGCAGGGGGAAGCTATGGCTACACCGTC.

The CDR3 loop reads CASSTTSGYNEQFF. CDR3 coding DNA: TGTGCCAGCAGCACAACTAGCGGGTACAATGAGCAGTTCTTC. V and J are TRBV11-2 and TRBJ2-1, with TRBD2 matching over 9 bases. The V segment lost 5 bases and the J segment 4 bases; nucleotides outside the gene matches: 3. CDR1 and CDR2 (germline): SGHAT, FQNNGV. The CDR3 totals 14 residues.